What follows describes a single TCR beta chain. The data originate from a study of blood T cell repertoires in COVID-19. Study overall: Italy, Spain and the United States were the sources of the convalescent and acute COVID-19 samples. Sources were T cells, B-cell-depleted T cells, or PBMCs; the material itself was cDNA or gDNA.

Methods used by the authors: Amplification of reference gene primers provided the estimated nucleated cell counts. Sequencing was performed with immunoSEQ multiplex PCR; in TCRdb, only in-frame clones are kept and a portion is missing. Clonal size and the V and J genes are those of that table, whereas D and trimming came from the DNA. Found here are 50,000 to 65,000 clones, over 75% of them singletons; the top ten hold roughly 3.5%. Germline assignment: CDR1 LGHNA and CDR2 YSLEER. The ends were cut back, 6 bases at V and 1 base at J, with 9 bases in the middle. The CDR3 totals 13 residues. V and J are TRBV4-3 and TRBJ1-1; unclear D gene. Source material: peripheral blood. The receptor's source is a man aged 45-60 years with active COVID-19. This CDR3 is CASRSAGNTEAFF. DNA for the CDR3: TGCGCCAGCAGATCCGCAGGGAACACTGAAGCTTTCTTT.